Sequencing of this T cell receptor (beta chain) was carried out in a study of blood T cell dynamics during melanoma immunotherapy. At the level of the study: Standard first-line treatment here was pembrolizumab or nivolumab plus ipilimumab in metastatic melanoma.

Sample time point: pre-treatment baseline. Disease control meant complete response, partial response or stable disease at 12 weeks. Here immunoSEQ multiplex PCR was the method, and the copy in TCRdb shows in-frame clones only, minus some. The repertoire includes about 11,000 clones, approximately 84% of them detected once, and about 15% sits in the top ten. The junction had 10 bases not matched to a gene; V was cut back by 2 bases and J by 6 bases. The V gene's germline CDR1 is SGHKS and CDR2 YYEKEE (reference sequence). This CDR3 is 16 amino acids long. The origin of this receptor is a human donor with melanoma. The specimen comprised blood, sampled from a patient treated with checkpoint blockade. The genes are TRBV5-5 and TRBJ2-3, with 9 positions matching TRBD1. The CDR3 sequence is CASSLQGALNLDTQYF. CDR3 sequence (DNA): TGTGCCAGCAGCTTACAGGGGGCGTTAAATCTTGATACGCAGTATTTT.